The 32 T cell receptor beta chains reported below all come from one sample, sequenced in a study of early T cells in non-severe SARS-CoV-2 infection. TCRdb re-called the 5' RACE reads through MiXCR, storing one row per CDR3 protein. The repertoire includes over 50,000 distinct CDR3 sequences, under 15% of them detected once, and approximately 9.1% sits in the top ten. The material was whole blood, obtained at baseline. The receptors originated from an adult who was a healthcare worker with PCR-confirmed SARS-CoV-2 infection or an uninfected control (not recorded which).

This clonotype was seen a few times. V gene TRBV19 combines with J gene TRBJ2-3; the D gene is possibly TRBD1 (5 bases). The V end lost 7 bases, the J end lost 4 bases, and 12 bases lay between the germline ends. CDR1 is LNHDA and CDR2 is SQIVND in the germline V gene (reference sequence). This CDR3 has 13 residues. As DNA, the CDR3 is TGTGCCAGTAAAGGGGATCATTCAGATACGCAGTATTTT. Protein product: CASKGDHSDTQYF.

This chain links TRBV15 with TRBJ2-7, with TRBD2 matching 11 bases. This CDR3 spans 17 amino acids. Germline V CDR1 and CDR2: LNHNV, YYDKDF (reference sequence). V trimming: 0 bases; J trimming: 2 bases; junction bases outside the gene matches: 6. The CDR3 DNA is TGTGCCACCAGCAGAGAGGTGGGGACTAGCGGAGCCTACGAGCAGTACTTC. Protein product: CATSREVGTSGAYEQYF.

The chain employs TRBV11-3 and TRBJ2-2; D is uncertain. The CDR3 covers 18 residues. The V and J ends lost 0 bases and 0 bases respectively, with 14 bases between them. Germline V gives CDR1 SGHNT, CDR2 YENEEA. The CDR3, as DNA: TGTGCCAGCAGCTTAGATCTGTGGGGTAATACGAACACCGGGGAGCTGTTTTTT. Protein product: CASSLDLWGNTNTGELFF. Combining the CDR3 with reference TRBV11-3 and TRBJ2-2 gives the whole variable domain EAGVVQSPRYKIIEKKQPVAFWCNPISGHNTLYWYLQNLGQGPELLIRYENEEAVDDSQLPKDRFSAERLKGVDSTLKIQPAELGDSAVYLCASSLDLWGNTNTGELFFGEGSRLTVL.

The chain employs TRBV11-2 and TRBJ2-7; 11 bases are shared with TRBD2. V lost 5 bases and J lost 2; bases outside the gene matches: 8. Germline V CDR1 and CDR2: SGHAT, FQNNGV. The CDR3 has 16 residues. The CDR3 reads CASSGTSGRGPYEQYF. The CDR3 DNA sequence: TGTGCCAGCAGCGGCACTAGCGGGAGAGGACCCTACGAGCAGTACTTC.

This clonotype was picked up a small number of times. The J gene is TRBJ2-7, the V gene TRBV12-3 or TRBV12-4; 9 positions match TRBD1. V shed 10 bases and J 2 bases; nucleotides not matched to a gene: 6. CDR3 length: 13 amino acids. CDR3 loop: CATKTGGAYEQYF. The CDR3, as DNA: TGTGCCACCAAGACAGGGGGAGCCTACGAGCAGTACTTC.

Ten or more counts support this clonotype. The chain joins TRBV20-1 to TRBJ1-6, with D unresolved. The germline CDR1 and CDR2 sequences are DFQATT and SNEGSKA (reference sequence). V dropped 0 bases and J dropped 0 bases, with 6 bases sitting between them. This CDR3 is built from 15 residues. The CDR3 loop reads CSARESGSYNSPLHF. CDR3 DNA sequence: TGCAGTGCTAGAGAGTCGGGCTCCTATAATTCACCCCTCCACTTT.

This chain connects TRBV7-2 to TRBJ2-3, with 7 nucleotides matching TRBD2. The CDR3 spans 17 residues. After removal of 1 base from V and 0 bases from J, the junction contained 7 bases not matched to a gene. Germline CDR1 SGHTA, CDR2 FQGNSA. This CDR3 reads CASSLGVSGGSTDTQYF. In DNA form, the CDR3 reads TGTGCCAGCAGCTTAGGAGTATCCGGGGGGAGCACAGATACGCAGTATTTT.

J is TRBJ2-3 and V is TRBV11-2, with D possibly being TRBD2 (6 bases). CDR1 SGHAT and CDR2 FQNNGV come from the germline V gene. The CDR3 runs to 14 residues. Trimming took off 0 bases at V and 9 bases at J, with 13 bases between the two ends. In DNA, the CDR3 is TGTGCCAGCAGCTTAGATCGGCGGGGAGACACGCAGTATTTT. It specifies CASSLDRRGDTQYF.

There are many counts of this clonotype. This sequence joins TRBV19 and TRBJ2-6; no firm D call. This CDR3 has 13 amino acids. Germline V gene data show CDR1 as LNHDA and CDR2 as SQIVND (reference sequence). Between the trimmed V and J ends, which lost 7 bases and 0 bases, there was a span of 4 bases. CDR3 region: CASKISGANVLTF. CDR3 sequence (DNA): TGTGCCAGTAAGATCTCTGGGGCCAACGTCCTGACTTTC.

This clonotype was picked up many times. The J gene is TRBJ2-7, the V gene TRBV20-1; 13 nucleotides agree with TRBD2. Per germline, CDR1 DFQATT and CDR2 SNEGSKA (reference sequence). The CDR3 loop spans 14 amino acids. V was pared by 5 bases and J by 2 bases, with 3 bases of the junction left unmatched. The CDR3 loop reads CSAGTSGTAYEQYF. Written as DNA, the CDR3 is TGCAGTGCTGGGACTAGCGGGACCGCCTACGAGCAGTACTTC.

The chain recombines TRBV15 with TRBJ2-7; D may be TRBD1 (5 bases). CDR3 length: 14 amino acids. Germline CDR1 is LNHNV and CDR2 is YYDKDF (reference sequence). V was shortened by 3 bases and J by 2 bases, with 11 bases between the two germline ends. CDR3 loop: CATSSFRQTYEQYF. CDR3 coding DNA: TGTGCCACCAGCAGTTTCCGACAGACCTACGAGCAGTACTTC.

This clonotype was detected only a few times. The chain carries TRBV7-9 and TRBJ2-5; 7 positions agree with TRBD2. V lost 3 bases and J lost 5; bases outside the gene matches: 6. CDR3 length: 14 amino acids. The germline CDR1 and CDR2 sequences are SEHNR and FQNEAQ (reference sequence). The chain's CDR3 is CASSFIGRMETQYF. CDR3 nucleotides: TGTGCCAGCAGCTTTATCGGGAGGATGGAGACCCAGTACTTC.

This clonotype was detected a few times. The CDR3 loop is CASSTDRRNEQFF. In DNA form, the CDR3 reads TGTGCCAGTAGTACAGACAGACGCAATGAGCAGTTCTTC. V and J are TRBV19 and TRBJ2-1; maybe TRBD1 (5 bases). The CDR3 totals 13 residues. V was trimmed by 4 bases and J by 6 bases, leaving 10 bases between them. The germline V gene encodes CDR1 LNHDA and CDR2 SQIVND (reference sequence).

A few counts support this clonotype. The chain has TRBV10-3 and TRBJ2-7; 8 bases are shared with TRBD1. Germline CDR1 ENHRY, CDR2 SYGVKD. J was trimmed by 5 bases and V by 7 bases; bases with no gene match: 13. The length of the CDR3 is 15 residues. The CDR3 DNA reads as TGTGCCATCAACCGCGGACAGGGTGGATTCAACGAGCAGTACTTC. This gives the protein CAINRGQGGFNEQYF.

This sequence joins TRBV20-1 and TRBJ2-3, with 9 nucleotides matching TRBD2. The V gene end was trimmed by 6 bases and the J gene end by 2 bases; junction bases not matched to a gene: 12. The CDR3 contains 16 residues. CDR1 is DFQATT and CDR2 is SNEGSKA in the germline V gene (reference sequence). The CDR3 DNA sequence: TGCAGTGCCCTAAGACGTCTAGCGGGACCCACAGATACGCAGTATTTT. Its translation is CSALRRLAGPTDTQYF.

This clonotype was detected only a few times. The chain employs TRBV7-9 and TRBJ1-3; D is unresolved. The CDR3 is 16 amino acids. Between the trimmed V and J ends, which lost 5 bases and 0 bases, there was a span of 14 bases. The V gene's germline CDR1 is SEHNR and CDR2 FQNEAQ (reference sequence). In DNA, the CDR3 is TGTGCCAGCAGCGGGCCTCTCACACTCTCTGGAAACACCATATATTTT. It specifies CASSGPLTLSGNTIYF.

This clonotype was picked up many times. This chain joins TRBV20-1 and TRBJ2-7, with 12 bases aligning to TRBD2. The CDR3 contains 13 residues. Losses at the gene ends were 4 bases for V and 2 bases for J; bases not matched to a gene: 0. Germline V CDR1 and CDR2: DFQATT, SNEGSKA (reference sequence). The CDR3 DNA follows: TGCAGTGCTACTAGCGGGAGGGCCTACGAGCAGTACTTC. It is translated as CSATSGRAYEQYF.

The table lists this clonotype with many counts. This rearrangement joins TRBV30 to TRBJ1-4; 7 bases fit TRBD1. The V segment lost 8 bases and the J segment 0 bases; nucleotides outside the gene matches: 12. Germline V gene sequence: CDR1 GTSNPN, CDR2 SVGIG (reference sequence). The CDR3 length is 16 residues. The CDR3 loop reads CAGAWDSSATNEKLFF. DNA for the CDR3: TGTGCCGGCGCTTGGGACAGCTCCGCAACTAATGAAAAACTGTTTTTT. Combining the CDR3 with reference TRBV30 and TRBJ1-4 gives the whole variable domain SQTIHQWPATLVQPVGSPLSLECTVEGTSNPNLYWYRQAAGRGLQLLFYSVGIGQISSEVPQNLSASRPQDRQFILSSKKLLLSDSGFYLCAGAWDSSATNEKLFFGSGTQLSVL.

The chain's CDR3 is CSVEAARDTQYF. The CDR3 DNA is TGCAGCGTTGAGGCAGCCCGAGATACGCAGTATTTT. The chain uses TRBV29-1 and TRBJ2-3; D ambiguous. V was trimmed by 3 bases and J by 5 bases, leaving 9 bases between them. The CDR3 consists of 12 residues. The germline V gene encodes CDR1 SQVTM and CDR2 ANQGSEA.

This clonotype was detected ten times or more. The chain combines TRBV6-6 with TRBJ2-7, with 7 bases lining up with TRBD1. There are 15 residues in the CDR3. The germline CDR1 and CDR2 sequences are MNHNY and SVGAGI (reference sequence). The J segment lost 5 bases and the V segment lost 1 base, leaving 8 bases of the junction unmatched. The CDR3 region is CASSYLGGQNHEQYF. As DNA, the CDR3 is TGTGCCAGCAGTTACTTAGGGGGACAGAACCACGAGCAGTACTTC.

The chain recombines TRBV7-9 with TRBJ2-7; D not resolved. The CDR3 has 13 amino acids. The V end lost 0 bases, the J end lost 6 bases, and 9 bases lay between the germline ends. CDR1 is SEHNR, CDR2 FQNEAQ, per germline (reference sequence). CDR3 amino acids: CASSLARAGEQYF. The DNA of the CDR3 is TGTGCCAGCAGCTTAGCACGGGCAGGCGAGCAGTACTTC.

By sample share, this clonotype is medium-sized (0.01 to 0.1%). The chain uses TRBV7-9 and TRBJ1-2; tentative D call: TRBD1 (6 bases). This CDR3 spans 14 amino acids. Germline loops: CDR1 SEHNR, CDR2 FQNEAQ (reference sequence). Trimming took 5 bases from V and 4 from J, leaving 14 bases between them. The CDR3 bases are TGTGCCAGCAGCCCACAGGGACCGGTCTATGGCTACACCTTC. Its translation is CASSPQGPVYGYTF.

This clonotype was counted between two and nine times. V usage is TRBV6-5 and J usage is TRBJ2-6; TRBD1 matches 9 bases. Per the germline V gene, CDR1 is MNHEY and CDR2 is SVGAGI. The CDR3 is made up of 17 amino acids. The V gene end was trimmed by 7 bases and the J gene end by 0 bases; junction bases not matched to a gene: 7. The CDR3 region has the DNA TGTGCCAGCACGATTACAGGGGGCAACTCTGGGGCCAACGTCCTGACTTTC. Translating it yields CASTITGGNSGANVLTF.

This clonotype showed up many times. The V call is TRBV11-2, the J call TRBJ2-1; 10 bases fit TRBD2. Germline lookup yields CDR1 SGHAT and CDR2 FQNNGV. J lost 9 bases, V lost 3 bases, and 8 bases had no gene match. This CDR3 spans 15 amino acids. The CDR3 nucleotides are TGTGCCAGCAGCTTGGGTTCTAGCGGGAGAAGTGAGCAGTTCTTC. Amino acids: CASSLGSSGRSEQFF.

This clonotype was observed many times. The chain is built from TRBV4-1 and TRBJ1-6, with D unresolved. The CDR3 length is 15 residues. CDR1 and CDR2 from the germline V gene are MGHRA and YSYEKL. V gave up 1 base and J gave up 9 bases, with 13 bases separating them. The CDR3 region has the DNA TGCGCCAGCAGCCAAGGTGGTCATTTTGGTTCACCCCTCCACTTT. This translates into CASSQGGHFGSPLHF.

A note on this clonotype: Only one base separates this from a far larger clonotype, so it likely reflects a read error. The rearrangement joins TRBV9 to TRBJ2-2, with D unclear. V was cut by 4 bases and J by 3 bases, with 4 bases left in between. CDR3 length: 12 residues. Germline values: CDR1 SGDLS, CDR2 YYNGEE. The CDR3 nucleotides are TGTGCCAGCAGCTTATACACCGGGGAGCTGTTTTTT. Its translation is CASSLYTGELFF.

This chain connects TRBV28 to TRBJ2-7; D ambiguous. The CDR3 totals 16 residues. Trimming pared 6 bases from V and 0 bases from J, leaving 18 bases between. CDR1 MDHEN and CDR2 SYDVKM come from the germline V gene. The CDR3: CASRYAGSGASYEQYF. CDR3 DNA sequence: TGTGCCAGCAGATACGCCGGGTCAGGTGCCTCCTACGAGCAGTACTTC.

This clonotype occurred many times. The genes are TRBV28 and TRBJ2-5, with TRBD1 matching 11 bases. Trimming at V came to 5 bases and at J to 2 bases, leaving 7 bases not matched to a gene. Germline V lookup: CDR1 MDHEN, CDR2 SYDVKM. The CDR3 extends over 16 amino acids. In DNA, the CDR3 is TGTGCCAGCAGTGATTCCGGGACAGGGGGACAAGAGACCCAGTACTTC. This encodes CASSDSGTGGQETQYF.

This clonotype was counted ten times or more. V is TRBV6-6 and J is TRBJ2-5, with D maybe TRBD1 (6 bases). The CDR3 runs to 15 residues. Trimming cost V 5 bases and J 3 bases, with 16 bases left between them. CDR1 is MNHNY and CDR2 is SVGAGI in the germline V gene (reference sequence). The CDR3 loop is CASSTPGQGKETQYF. DNA for the CDR3: TGTGCCAGCAGTACCCCGGGACAAGGCAAAGAGACCCAGTACTTC.

This clonotype was seen a handful of times. In DNA, the CDR3 is TGTGCCAGCAGCCAAGGACAGGGGGGAAATGAAAAACTGTTTTTT. Protein product: CASSQGQGGNEKLFF. This chain joins TRBV4-2 and TRBJ1-4; 9 bases map to TRBD1. J was trimmed by 5 bases and V by 1 base; bases with no gene match: 2. Looked up from germline, CDR1 is LGHNA and CDR2 is YNFKEQ. This CDR3 contains 15 residues.

This clonotype came up many times. The chain couples TRBV2 to TRBJ2-7; D is unclear. The CDR3 sequence is 15 residues long. Germline loops: CDR1 SNHLY, CDR2 FYNNEI. V was trimmed by 4 bases and J by 8 bases, leaving 21 bases between them. The DNA for the CDR3 is TGTGCCAGCAGTGGGACCAGACGAGATCTTACGAAGCAGTACTTC. Translating it yields CASSGTRRDLTKQYF.

The chain links TRBV20-1 to TRBJ2-1, with a tentative D call TRBD1 (5 bases). The germline V and J ends were trimmed by 0 bases and 9 bases, with 9 bases remaining between them. Germline-derived CDR1 and CDR2 are DFQATT and SNEGSKA (reference sequence). The CDR3 totals 12 residues. The CDR3 sequence is CSARDLQAEQFF. In DNA, the CDR3 is TGCAGTGCTAGAGACTTACAGGCTGAGCAGTTCTTC.